This T cell receptor (beta chain) came from a study of T cell responses to AZD1222 COVID-19 vaccine. Generated by immunoSEQ multiplex PCR, the TCRdb table keeps only in-frame clones and is missing some. The sample holds roughly 150,000 clones, 75% to 90% seen once. The CDR3 runs 13 residues. Trimming left V 0 bases short and J 5 bases short, with 4 bases between. Germline V lookup: CDR1 LNHDA, CDR2 SQIVND (reference sequence). The chain links TRBV19 to TRBJ2-2; no firm D call. Sequences were derived from peripheral blood, sampled 28 days after the second AZD1222 dose. The receptor was isolated from an adult who received the AZD1222 COVID-19 vaccine. DNA for the CDR3: TGTGCCAGTAGTATAGACGGGACCGGGGAGCTGTTTTTT. It yields the protein CASSIDGTGELFF.